The clone carrying this T cell receptor beta chain was picked up many times. Trimming left V 6 bases short and J 4 bases short, with 18 bases between. This CDR3 is 15 amino acids long. This record comes from a study of CDR3 diversity in severe acne. A single record per CDR3 protein comes from TCRdb applying MiXCR to the PCR reads. Seen here are tens of thousands of distinct CDR3 sequences, around 53% observed once, and the top ten hold around an eighth. The sequenced sample was blood. The chain combines TRBV12-3 or TRBV12-4 with TRBJ1-2; the D gene is possibly TRBD1 (5 bases). The source of this sequence is a male donor in good health, without acne. CDR3 protein: CASSIRRDPPYGYTF. The CDR3 DNA is TGTGCCAGCAGCATCCGCCGGGACCCACCCTATGGCTACACCTTC.